This TCR beta chain stems from a study of shared clonotypes between healthy human individuals. Study-wide results and limits: The study found 4.5% to 6% of naive CD4 clonotypes shared across a few donors.

The count of this clone is one. Antigen specificity is unknown. As originally analysed: Filtering differed, since immunoSEQ gave only junction sequences and no quality scores. TCRdb's table, derived via immunoSEQ multiplex PCR, lists solely in-frame clones and lacks some. That table is the source of V, J and clone size, and D and trimming were worked out from the DNA. This table holds about 2.3 million clones, roughly 93% found once. Everyone who donated was a Caucasian adult who lived in Nashville, Tennessee. Sequencing was carried out using naive CD4+ T cells from PBMCs. Specified subset: CD45RA+ positively selected. The clonotype comes from a man aged 18 to 29 in good health. Some clones in this sample may be carry-over from other donors' samples.

CDR3 DNA: TGTGCCAGCGTTGAGGGGGCGGGGATTCAGCCCCAGCATTTT. This translates into CASVEGAGIQPQHF. J is TRBJ1-5 and V is TRBV6-6, with TRBD1 matching 7 bases. There are 14 residues in the CDR3. Germline V gives CDR1 MNHNY, CDR2 SVGAGI (reference sequence). Losses at the gene ends were 8 bases for V and 6 bases for J; bases not matched to a gene: 10.